This T cell receptor (beta chain) comes out of a study of blood T cell repertoires in COVID-19. V dropped 6 bases and J dropped 4; count of bases not matched to a gene: 7. Germline CDR1 MNHEY, CDR2 SVGEGT. This CDR3 contains 14 residues. Data came from immunoSEQ multiplex PCR; TCRdb stores just in-frame clones and leaves some out. The sample includes 250,000 or so clones, 86% of them seen just once. This clone was detected only once. Sequencing was performed on peripheral blood. V gene TRBV6-2 or TRBV6-3 combines with J gene TRBJ2-7, with 9 bases identical to TRBD1. The TCR originated in a woman aged 30 to 39 with active or convalescent COVID-19. CDR3 sequence reads: CASSWDREQYEQYF. The CDR3, as DNA: TGTGCCAGCAGCTGGGACAGGGAGCAGTACGAGCAGTACTTC.